Shown below are 10 T cell receptor beta chains from a single sample sequenced in a study of blood T cell repertoires in COVID-19. Profiled with immunoSEQ multiplex PCR; TCRdb holds only in-frame clones, not every one. In the table there are roughly 87,000 clones, about four fifths of which are singletons. Specimen: peripheral blood. The receptors derive from a woman aged 60-70 years with acute or convalescent COVID-19.

This clone was counted once. This sequence joins TRBV6-2 or TRBV6-3 and TRBJ2-3; 7 bases align to TRBD1. The CDR3 length is 15 residues. CDR1 and CDR2 (germline): MNHEY, SVGEGT. The V and J ends lost 2 bases and 1 base, in that order; junction bases with no gene match: 3. DNA of the CDR3: TGTGCCAGCAGTTACCGGACAGGACGCACAGATACGCAGTATTTT. Translated, it gives CASSYRTGRTDTQYF.

In its sample, this clone was seen a few times. The rearrangement joins TRBV9 to TRBJ1-3; weak D call: TRBD1 (5 bases). The CDR3 length is 16 residues. The ends were cut back, 1 base at V and 2 bases at J, with 13 bases in the middle. The V gene's germline CDR1 is SGDLS and CDR2 YYNGEE. CDR3 sequence reads: CASSVQGSPPGNTIYF. The CDR3 coding sequence is TGTGCCAGCAGCGTACAGGGCTCACCTCCTGGAAACACCATATATTTT.

The J gene is TRBJ1-2, the V gene TRBV28; 7 bases line up with TRBD1. V was clipped by 5 bases and J by 4 bases; unmatched bases: 7. The CDR3 length is 14 residues. CDR1 is MDHEN, CDR2 SYDVKM, per germline. CDR3 nucleotides: TGTGCCAGCAGTCCACCGGGACAGATCTATGGCTACACCTTC. This codes for CASSPPGQIYGYTF.

The rearrangement uses TRBV5-6 and TRBJ2-7, with TRBD2 as a possible D gene (5 bases). CDR1 and CDR2 (germline): SGHDT, YYEEEE. With 3 bases removed from V and 0 bases from J, the gap between germline ends came to 19 bases. This CDR3 is built from 17 residues. The DNA of the CDR3 is TGTGCCAGCAGCTCCGTAGGAGGCTCCTATCACTCCTACGAGCAGTACTTC. Amino acids: CASSSVGGSYHSYEQYF.

This clone has just one count. V is TRBV19 and J is TRBJ2-5; unclear D gene. CDR3 length: 13 residues. Trimming left V 3 bases short and J 1 base short, with 6 bases between. Per the germline V gene, CDR1 is LNHDA and CDR2 is SQIVND (reference sequence). In DNA, the CDR3 is TGTGCCAGTAGTATTAGTGTCCAAGAGACCCAGTACTTC. Translating it yields CASSISVQETQYF.

The V call is TRBV11-2, the J call TRBJ2-5; 7 positions match TRBD1. Germline V gives CDR1 SGHAT, CDR2 FQNNGV. This CDR3 has 14 residues. The junction had 3 bases not matched to a gene; V was cut back by 3 bases and J by 2 bases. CDR3 sequence (DNA): TGTGCCAGCAGCTTTACCAGGGGGCAAGAGACCCAGTACTTC. Encoded protein: CASSFTRGQETQYF. The variable domain in full, with the rest retrieved from reference TRBV11-2 and TRBJ2-5, is EAGVAQSPRYKIIEKRQSVAFWCNPISGHATLYWYQQILGQGPKLLIQFQNNGVVDDSQLPKDRFSAERLKGVDSTLKIQPAKLEDSAVYLCASSFTRGQETQYFGPGTRLLVL.

The V gene is TRBV4-2, the J gene TRBJ2-7, with TRBD2 as a possible D gene (5 bases). The CDR3 length is 15 residues. Germline V gene data show CDR1 as LGHNA and CDR2 as YNFKEQ. Deletions cut 2 bases from V and 2 bases from J, with 13 bases between. The CDR3 here is CASSQQRAVTYEQYF. The CDR3 DNA reads TGTGCCAGCAGCCAACAGAGGGCCGTAACCTACGAGCAGTACTTC.

The rearrangement uses TRBV5-4 and TRBJ2-1; 15 nucleotides line up with TRBD2. The V gene's germline CDR1 is SGHNT and CDR2 YYREEE (reference sequence). V shed 4 bases and J 8 bases; nucleotides not matched to a gene: 13. This CDR3 is 18 amino acids long. In nucleotides, the CDR3 is TGTGCCAGCAGCGGGACTAGCGGGGGGCCGACGTCTTTCGATGAGCAGTTCTTC. This sequence encodes CASSGTSGGPTSFDEQFF.

The chain couples TRBV4-1 to TRBJ2-1, with TRBD1 matching over 7 bases. After removal of 4 bases from V and 9 bases from J, the junction contained 6 bases not matched to a gene. Looked up from germline, CDR1 is MGHRA and CDR2 is YSYEKL. The CDR3 length is 13 residues. The CDR3 here is CASSRDRVGEQFF. CDR3 sequence (DNA): TGCGCCAGCAGCCGCGACAGGGTTGGTGAGCAGTTCTTC.

The chain employs TRBV25-1 and TRBJ1-2, with D hard to call. Germline-derived CDR1 and CDR2 are MGHDK and SYGVNS. V shed 5 bases and J shed 7 bases, with 17 bases lying between them. The CDR3 extends over 14 amino acids. In DNA form, the CDR3 reads TGTGCCAGCAGTCCCCGGGGAGGGAGCTCTGGCTACACCTTC. Translation gives CASSPRGGSSGYTF.